The present T cell receptor (beta chain) was sequenced within a study of shared clonotypes between healthy human individuals. Only in-frame clones appear in the TCRdb table, and some are missing; sequencing was by immunoSEQ multiplex PCR. This sample yields 300,000 to 400,000 clones, of which around 87% are seen a single time; 15% to 20% belongs to the top ten. CD45RO+ cells joined CCR7-negative CD45RA+ TemRA cells to form CD8 memory. There are 13 residues in the CDR3. The germline V gene has CDR1 MGHRA and CDR2 YSYEKL. Trimming took 0 bases from V and 1 from J, leaving 2 bases between them. This TCR was recovered from a young man in good health. This chain links TRBV4-1 with TRBJ2-3, with D uncertain. Sequencing was carried out using memory CD8+ T cells sorted from blood. Described subset: CD45RO+ cells pooled with CCR7-negative TemRA cells. The CDR3 DNA is TGCGCCAGCAGCCAAGAACGCACAGATACGCAGTATTTT. Protein: CASSQERTDTQYF.